Listed below are T cell receptor beta chains from one sample, sequenced in a study of post-analysis software for immune sequencing data. TCRdb reprocessed the PCR reads via MiXCR and lists one record per CDR3 protein. The sample has 820,000 or so distinct CDR3 sequences; under 70% are singletons. The sequenced material came from blood. The receptors were gathered from a girl aged 10 to 17 with multiple sclerosis. The CDR3 runs from the conserved cysteine through the conserved F or W. A D gene is named only where the DNA matches it firmly. The listing skips clone size in some rows; elsewhere it reads once, few, many or a size class.

CDR3: CASMPGGLVYNEQFF; DNA: TGCGCCAGCATGCCGGGGGGACTAGTCTACAATGAGCAGTTCTTC; V: TRBV5-1; D: TRBD2; length: 15; size: few; J: TRBJ2-1
CDR3: CSANQPSVYERYF; DNA: TGCAGTGCTAATCAACCCTCTGTCTACGAGCGGTACTTC; V: TRBV20-1; D: -; length: 13; size: -; J: TRBJ2-7
CDR3: CASSFRDRGVAGYTF; DNA: TGTGCCAGCAGCTTCCGGGACAGGGGAGTGGCAGGCTACACCTTC; V: TRBV7-9; D: TRBD1; length: 15; size: -; J: TRBJ1-2
CDR3: CAISDKYEQYF; DNA: TGTGCCATCAGTGATAAATACGAGCAGTACTTC; V: TRBV10-3; D: -; length: 11; size: -; J: TRBJ2-7
CDR3: CASSLSLGNEQFF; DNA: TGTGCCAGCAGTTTATCTCTCGGGAATGAGCAGTTCTTC; V: TRBV27; D: -; length: 13; size: -; J: TRBJ2-1
CDR3: CASKGRGRKGYNEQFF; DNA: TGTGCCAGTAAGGGCCGTGGGAGGAAGGGGTACAATGAGCAGTTCTTC; V: TRBV19; D: -; length: 16; size: -; J: TRBJ2-1
CDR3: CSASGGGYTDTQYF; DNA: TGCAGTGCTAGCGGGGGGGGATACACAGATACGCAGTATTTT; V: TRBV20-1; D: TRBD2; length: 14; size: -; J: TRBJ2-3
CDR3: CASSLGDIGETQYF; DNA: TGTGCCAGCAGCTTAGGGGACATCGGAGAGACCCAGTACTTC; V: TRBV7-2; D: -; length: 14; size: few; J: TRBJ2-5
CDR3: CATSRVGGRPGLADTQYF; DNA: TGTGCCACCAGCAGAGTTGGGGGACGCCCAGGATTGGCAGATACGCAGTATTTT; V: TRBV15; D: -; length: 18; size: few; J: TRBJ2-3
CDR3: CASTGLADYNEQFF; DNA: TGTGCCAGCACAGGACTAGCGGATTACAATGAGCAGTTCTTC; V: TRBV6-1; D: TRBD2; length: 14; size: -; J: TRBJ2-1
CDR3: CSVLTGANYGYTF; DNA: TGCAGCGTCCTTACAGGGGCTAACTATGGCTACACCTTC; V: TRBV29-1; D: TRBD1; length: 13; size: -; J: TRBJ1-2
CDR3: CASSYGLAAEADTQYF; DNA: TGTGCCAGCAGTTACGGCCTAGCGGCCGAGGCAGATACGCAGTATTTT; V: TRBV6-6; D: TRBD2; length: 16; size: -; J: TRBJ2-3
CDR3: CASSQDLRLEGGYTF; DNA: TGTGCCAGCAGCCAAGATCTTCGGTTGGAAGGAGGCTACACCTTC; V: TRBV4-2; D: -; length: 15; size: -; J: TRBJ1-2
CDR3: CASSLLTMTYEQYF; DNA: TGCGCCAGCAGCTTGTTAACCATGACCTACGAGCAGTACTTC; V: TRBV5-1; D: -; length: 14; size: few; J: TRBJ2-7
CDR3: CASRGLAGARETQYF; DNA: TGTGCCAGCCGTGGACTAGCGGGGGCTCGCGAGACCCAGTACTTC; V: TRBV2; D: TRBD2; length: 15; size: once; J: TRBJ2-5
CDR3: CASSTGLAGALRSYEQYF; DNA: TGTGCCAGCAGCACAGGACTAGCGGGGGCCTTACGGTCCTACGAGCAGTACTTC; V: TRBV12-3/TRBV12-4; D: TRBD2; length: 18; size: -; J: TRBJ2-7
CDR3: CSARDQALPLRFEQYF; DNA: TGCAGTGCTAGAGATCAGGCCCTCCCTTTAAGGTTCGAGCAGTACTTC; V: TRBV20-1; D: -; length: 16; size: few; J: TRBJ2-7
CDR3: CASSYSSGGATEQFF; DNA: TGTGCCAGCAGTTACTCTAGCGGGGGGGCCACTGAGCAGTTCTTC; V: TRBV6-5; D: TRBD2; length: 15; size: -; J: TRBJ2-1
CDR3: CASSLERQDTQYF; DNA: TGTGCCAGCAGCTTGGAGCGTCAAGATACGCAGTATTTT; V: TRBV5-8; D: -; length: 13; size: -; J: TRBJ2-3
CDR3: CASSGTPYEQYF; DNA: TGCGCCAGCTCCGGGACCCCCTACGAGCAGTACTTC; V: TRBV5-1; D: -; length: 12; size: -; J: TRBJ2-7
CDR3: CAISEGRGLAGEGYEQYF; DNA: TGTGCCATCAGTGAGGGGAGGGGACTAGCGGGAGAAGGTTACGAGCAGTACTTC; V: TRBV10-3; D: TRBD2; length: 18; size: -; J: TRBJ2-7
CDR3: CASSRDAGANTEAFF; DNA: TGCGCCAGCAGCAGGGACGCAGGGGCGAACACTGAAGCTTTCTTT; V: TRBV5-1; D: -; length: 15; size: -; J: TRBJ1-1
CDR3: CASSLAGAGVGTGELFF; DNA: TGTGCCAGCAGTTTAGCAGGAGCGGGAGTAGGGACCGGGGAGCTGTTTTTT; V: TRBV12-3/TRBV12-4; D: TRBD2; length: 17; size: -; J: TRBJ2-2
CDR3: CSASSSGDEKLFF; DNA: TGCAGTGCTAGTTCCTCCGGAGATGAAAAACTGTTTTTT; V: TRBV20-1; D: -; length: 13; size: -; J: TRBJ1-4
CDR3: CASSNGGSSTDTQYF; DNA: TGCGCCAGCAGTAACGGAGGGTCTAGCACAGATACGCAGTATTTT; V: TRBV10-1; D: -; length: 15; size: -; J: TRBJ2-3
CDR3: CSARVSGGTGAKNIQYF; DNA: TGCAGTGCTAGAGTTAGCGGGGGCACCGGGGCCAAAAACATTCAGTACTTC; V: TRBV20-1; D: TRBD2; length: 17; size: few; J: TRBJ2-4
CDR3: CASSEVGGSYEQYF; DNA: TGTGCCAGCAGTGAAGTCGGTGGCTCCTACGAGCAGTACTTC; V: TRBV6-1; D: -; length: 14; size: few; J: TRBJ2-7
CDR3: CASSLGLANGELFF; DNA: TGCGCCAGCAGCTTGGGACTAGCGAACGGGGAGCTGTTTTTT; V: TRBV5-1; D: TRBD2; length: 14; size: -; J: TRBJ2-2
CDR3: CASSQGGLDGGEQYF; DNA: TGTGCCAGCAGCCAAGGAGGATTAGACGGTGGCGAGCAGTACTTC; V: TRBV4-2; D: -; length: 15; size: few; J: TRBJ2-7
CDR3: CASSTLYQETQYF; DNA: TGTGCCAGCTCTACCCTGTACCAAGAGACCCAGTACTTC; V: TRBV18; D: -; length: 13; size: -; J: TRBJ2-5
CDR3: CASSGSHVRGIRLQPQHF; DNA: TGCGCCAGCAGCGGGTCACACGTGAGGGGGATAAGACTTCAGCCCCAGCATTTT; V: TRBV5-1; D: -; length: 18; size: -; J: TRBJ1-5
CDR3: CSASLTGTDTQYF; DNA: TGCAGTGCGTCCCTCACGGGCACAGATACGCAGTATTTT; V: TRBV20-1; D: -; length: 13; size: few; J: TRBJ2-3
CDR3: CASSYQGTDTQYF; DNA: TGTGCCAGCAGCTATCAGGGCACAGATACGCAGTATTTT; V: TRBV5-5; D: -; length: 13; size: -; J: TRBJ2-3
CDR3: CASSYYGGDQPQHF; DNA: TGTGCCAGCAGTTATTACGGGGGTGATCAGCCCCAGCATTTT; V: TRBV12-3/TRBV12-4; D: -; length: 14; size: -; J: TRBJ1-5
CDR3: CASVPGSPLTLNQETQYF; DNA: TGTGCCAGCGTCCCAGGGTCCCCCTTAACTTTAAACCAAGAGACCCAGTACTTC; V: TRBV7-2; D: -; length: 18; size: -; J: TRBJ2-5
CDR3: CASSYSMTLAKDIQYF; DNA: TGTGCCAGCAGTTACTCGATGACTTTAGCCAAAGACATTCAGTACTTC; V: TRBV6-5; D: -; length: 16; size: -; J: TRBJ2-4
CDR3: CASIRVRDGPYEQYF; DNA: TGTGCCAGCATTCGGGTAAGGGACGGACCCTACGAGCAGTACTTC; V: TRBV6-6; D: -; length: 15; size: few; J: TRBJ2-7
CDR3: CSVGRGRTDTQYF; DNA: TGCAGCGTGGGACGTGGGCGCACAGATACGCAGTATTTT; V: TRBV29-1; D: -; length: 13; size: -; J: TRBJ2-3
CDR3: CASPPLGWFTDTQYF; DNA: TGTGCCAGCCCCCCCCTGGGCTGGTTCACAGATACGCAGTATTTT; V: TRBV27; D: -; length: 15; size: few; J: TRBJ2-3
CDR3: CASSHPQNSGTQFRSSYEQYF; DNA: TGCGCCAGCAGCCATCCTCAGAATAGCGGGACACAATTTAGGAGCTCCTACGAGCAGTACTTC; V: TRBV4-1; D: TRBD2; length: 21; size: -; J: TRBJ2-7
CDR3: CSVPGQGFYEQYF; DNA: TGCAGCGTGCCGGGACAGGGCTTCTACGAGCAGTACTTC; V: TRBV29-1; D: TRBD1; length: 13; size: -; J: TRBJ2-7
CDR3: CSVLGGHRGYEQYF; DNA: TGCAGCGTTCTGGGAGGGCACAGAGGCTACGAGCAGTACTTC; V: TRBV29-1; D: TRBD2; length: 14; size: -; J: TRBJ2-7
CDR3: CASSQERRDHEQYF; DNA: TGCGCCAGCAGCCAAGAGAGAAGGGACCACGAGCAGTACTTC; V: TRBV4-1; D: -; length: 14; size: few; J: TRBJ2-7
CDR3: CASSPRQGTVEQFF; DNA: TGTGCCAGCAGCCCCCGACAGGGTACGGTCGAGCAGTTCTTC; V: TRBV11-2; D: TRBD1; length: 14; size: once; J: TRBJ2-1
CDR3: CSATRAGTSNEQYF; DNA: TGCAGTGCTACCAGGGCCGGGACTAGCAACGAGCAGTACTTC; V: TRBV20-1; D: TRBD2; length: 14; size: few; J: TRBJ2-7
CDR3: CASSVQGRAEAFF; DNA: TGTGCCAGCAGTGTACAGGGGAGGGCTGAAGCTTTCTTT; V: TRBV27; D: TRBD1; length: 13; size: once; J: TRBJ1-1
CDR3: CASSLPTGTPGELFF; DNA: TGTGCCAGCAGCTTGCCGACAGGTACGCCCGGGGAGCTGTTTTTT; V: TRBV13; D: -; length: 15; size: -; J: TRBJ2-2
CDR3: CSVYDPRGGPNGETQYF; DNA: TGCAGCGTTTATGACCCCCGGGGCGGACCTAACGGAGAGACCCAGTACTTC; V: TRBV29-1; D: -; length: 17; size: -; J: TRBJ2-5
CDR3: CASSAAGEAFF; DNA: TGCGCCAGCAGCGCGGCAGGTGAAGCTTTCTTT; V: TRBV5-1; D: -; length: 11; size: once; J: TRBJ1-1
CDR3: CSASPGAVETQYF; DNA: TGCAGTGCTTCCCCGGGAGCGGTAGAGACCCAGTACTTC; V: TRBV20-1; D: -; length: 13; size: -; J: TRBJ2-5
CDR3: CASSLVGHFVGQPQHF; DNA: TGTGCCAGCAGCTTAGTGGGCCATTTTGTAGGTCAGCCCCAGCATTTT; V: TRBV7-2; D: -; length: 16; size: -; J: TRBJ1-5
CDR3: CASSVLGGGSTDTQYF; DNA: TGTGCCAGCAGTGTTCTCGGGGGCGGTAGCACAGATACGCAGTATTTT; V: TRBV27; D: -; length: 16; size: -; J: TRBJ2-3
CDR3: CASSRGVHEQYF; DNA: TGTGCCAGCAGCCGGGGGGTCCACGAGCAGTACTTC; V: TRBV7-6; D: TRBD2; length: 12; size: -; J: TRBJ2-7
CDR3: CASSLNSREQFF; DNA: TGTGCCAGCAGCTTAAATTCCCGTGAGCAGTTCTTC; V: TRBV7-2; D: -; length: 12; size: -; J: TRBJ2-1
CDR3: CSARVDRGTGGGYTF; DNA: TGCAGTGCTAGAGTAGATCGGGGCACGGGGGGTGGCTACACCTTC; V: TRBV20-1; D: -; length: 15; size: -; J: TRBJ1-2